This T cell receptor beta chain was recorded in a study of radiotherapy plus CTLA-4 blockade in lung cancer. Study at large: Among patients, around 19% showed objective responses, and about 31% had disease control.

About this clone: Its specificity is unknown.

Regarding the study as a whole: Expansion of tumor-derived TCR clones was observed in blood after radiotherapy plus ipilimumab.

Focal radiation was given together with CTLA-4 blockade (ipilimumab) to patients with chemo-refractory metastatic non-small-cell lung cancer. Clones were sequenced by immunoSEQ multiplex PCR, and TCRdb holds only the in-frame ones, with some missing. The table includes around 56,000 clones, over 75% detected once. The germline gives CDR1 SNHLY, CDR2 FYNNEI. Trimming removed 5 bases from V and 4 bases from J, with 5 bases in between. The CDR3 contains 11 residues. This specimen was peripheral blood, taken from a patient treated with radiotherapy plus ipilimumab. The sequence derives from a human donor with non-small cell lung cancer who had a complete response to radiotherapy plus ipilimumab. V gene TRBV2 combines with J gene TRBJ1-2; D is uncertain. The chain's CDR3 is CASSYSYGYTF. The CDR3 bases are TGTGCCAGCAGTTATAGCTATGGCTACACCTTC.